This T cell receptor (beta chain) was sequenced in a study of shared clonotypes between healthy human individuals. Regarding the study as a whole: Across subsets, estimated richness was generally greater for naive than for memory populations. The sharing of 5% to 6.5% of naive CD4 clonotypes was seen across a handful of donors.

The CDR3 extends over 14 amino acids. Germline values: CDR1 SQVTM, CDR2 ANQGSEA. The ends were cut back, 6 bases at V and 3 bases at J, with 16 bases in the middle. This clone has a handful of counts. No antigen is known for it. Each subset's genomic DNA was shared equally among a number of immunoSEQ plates. TCRdb's table, derived via immunoSEQ multiplex PCR, lists solely in-frame clones and lacks some. The sample includes some 1,600,000 clones, 95% to 99% of them seen just once. The chain joins TRBV29-1 to TRBJ2-3; D is tentatively TRBD1 or TRBD2 (5 bases each). Sequenced sample: naive CD4+ T cells sorted from blood. Subset specified: CD45RA+ positively selected. The sequence came from a man between 25 and 39 years old in good health. The CDR3 region is CSVLSGWGTDTQYF. CDR3 nucleotides: TGCAGCGTCCTTTCAGGATGGGGGACAGATACGCAGTATTTT.